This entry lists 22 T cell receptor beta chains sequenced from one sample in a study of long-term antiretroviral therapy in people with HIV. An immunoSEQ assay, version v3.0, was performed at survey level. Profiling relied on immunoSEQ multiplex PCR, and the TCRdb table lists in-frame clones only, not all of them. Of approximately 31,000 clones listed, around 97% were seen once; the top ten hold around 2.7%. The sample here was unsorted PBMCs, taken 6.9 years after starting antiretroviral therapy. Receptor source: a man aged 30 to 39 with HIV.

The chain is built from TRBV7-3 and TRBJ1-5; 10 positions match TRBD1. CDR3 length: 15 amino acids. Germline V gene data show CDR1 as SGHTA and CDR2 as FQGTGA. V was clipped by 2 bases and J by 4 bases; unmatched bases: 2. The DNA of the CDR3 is TGTGCCAGCAGCTTACGGGACAGGGGAAATCAGCCCCAGCATTTT. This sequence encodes CASSLRDRGNQPQHF.

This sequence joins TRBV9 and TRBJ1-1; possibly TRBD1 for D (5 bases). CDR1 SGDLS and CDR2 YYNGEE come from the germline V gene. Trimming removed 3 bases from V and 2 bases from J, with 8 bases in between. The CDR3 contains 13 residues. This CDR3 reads CASSGQLNTEAFF. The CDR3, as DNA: TGTGCCAGCAGCGGACAGTTAAACACTGAAGCTTTCTTT.

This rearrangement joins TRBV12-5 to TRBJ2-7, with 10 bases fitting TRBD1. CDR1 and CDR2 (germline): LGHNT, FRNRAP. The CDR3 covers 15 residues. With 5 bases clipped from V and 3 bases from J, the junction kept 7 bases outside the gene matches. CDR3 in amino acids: CASGPRDRGFYEQYF. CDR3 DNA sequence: TGTGCTAGTGGTCCCCGGGACAGGGGATTCTACGAGCAGTACTTC.

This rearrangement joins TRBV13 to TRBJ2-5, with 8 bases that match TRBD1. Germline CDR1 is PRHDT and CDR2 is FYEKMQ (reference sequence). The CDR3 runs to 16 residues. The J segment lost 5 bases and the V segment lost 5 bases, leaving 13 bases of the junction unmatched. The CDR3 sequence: CASSVTGGSREETQYF. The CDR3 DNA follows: TGTGCCAGCAGCGTCACAGGGGGTAGTAGGGAGGAGACCCAGTACTTC.

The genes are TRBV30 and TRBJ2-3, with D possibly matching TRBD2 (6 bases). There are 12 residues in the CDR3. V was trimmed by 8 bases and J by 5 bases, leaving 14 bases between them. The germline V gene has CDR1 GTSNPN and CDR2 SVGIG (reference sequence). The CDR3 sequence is CARASGEDTQYF. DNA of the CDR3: TGTGCCCGCGCATCGGGGGAAGATACGCAGTATTTT.

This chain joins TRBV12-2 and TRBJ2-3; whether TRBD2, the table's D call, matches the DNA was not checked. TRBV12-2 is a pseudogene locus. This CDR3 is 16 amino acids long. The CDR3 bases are TGTGCAAGTCGCACCCGCCTAGCGGGGAACACAGATACGCAGTATTTT. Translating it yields CASRTRLAGNTDTQYF.

This CDR3 reads CASSLTRGVGNIQYF. DNA for the CDR3: TGTGCCAGCAGTTTAACAAGGGGAGTGGGTAACATTCAGTACTTC. The chain uses TRBV27 and TRBJ2-4; D is perhaps TRBD1 or TRBD2 (5 bases each). Germline V CDR1 and CDR2: MNHEY, SMNVEV (reference sequence). The V end was cut by 2 bases, the J end by 7 bases, with 15 bases between. This CDR3 spans 15 amino acids.

The CDR3 DNA reads as TGCGCCAGCAGCCAAGGAGTACTCTCTGGAAACACCATATATTTT. Residues: CASSQGVLSGNTIYF. This rearrangement joins TRBV4-3 to TRBJ1-3; the D is unclear. The V and J ends lost 1 base and 0 bases respectively, with 7 bases between them. Germline CDR1 LGHNA, CDR2 YSLEER. There are 15 residues in the CDR3.

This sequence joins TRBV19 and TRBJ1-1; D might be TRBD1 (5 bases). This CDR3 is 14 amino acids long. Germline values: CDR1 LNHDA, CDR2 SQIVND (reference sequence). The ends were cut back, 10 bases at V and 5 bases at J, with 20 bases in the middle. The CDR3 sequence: CATPLCGTGTEAFF. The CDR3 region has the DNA TGTGCCACCCCATTGTGCGGGACTGGGACTGAAGCTTTCTTT.

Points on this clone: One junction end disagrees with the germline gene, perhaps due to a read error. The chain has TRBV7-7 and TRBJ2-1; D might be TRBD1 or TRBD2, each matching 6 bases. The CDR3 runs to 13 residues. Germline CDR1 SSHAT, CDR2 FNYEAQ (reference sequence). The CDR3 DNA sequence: TGTGCTAGCAGTAGGGGGGACCACAATGAGCAGTTCTTC. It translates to CASSRGDHNEQFF.

The CDR3 nucleotides are TGTGCCAGCAGCCAAGATTCGGCAGGACGGGCTTTCTTT. It codes for CASSQDSAGRAFF. The chain recombines TRBV4-2 with TRBJ1-1, with D unclear. Germline assignment: CDR1 LGHNA and CDR2 YNFKEQ. The length of the CDR3 is 13 residues. Trimming shortened V by 0 bases and J by 11 bases, and 13 bases separated the two germline ends.

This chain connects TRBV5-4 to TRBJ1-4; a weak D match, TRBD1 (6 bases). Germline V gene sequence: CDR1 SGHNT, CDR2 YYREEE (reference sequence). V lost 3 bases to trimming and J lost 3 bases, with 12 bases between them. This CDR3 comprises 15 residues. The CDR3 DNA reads TGTGCCAGCAGCTCCACAGGGATTGCTAATGAAAAACTGTTTTTT. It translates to CASSSTGIANEKLFF.

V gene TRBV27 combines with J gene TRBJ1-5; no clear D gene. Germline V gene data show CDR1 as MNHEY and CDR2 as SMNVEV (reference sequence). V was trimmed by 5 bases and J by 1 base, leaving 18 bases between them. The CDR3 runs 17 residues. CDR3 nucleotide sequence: TGTGCCAGCAGTCCCTGGACGACCTTACGGAGCAATCAGCCCCAGCATTTT. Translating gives CASSPWTTLRSNQPQHF.

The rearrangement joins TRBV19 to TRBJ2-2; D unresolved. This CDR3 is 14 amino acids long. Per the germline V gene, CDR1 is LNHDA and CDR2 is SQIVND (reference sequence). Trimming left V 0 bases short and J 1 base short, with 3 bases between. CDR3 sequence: CASSIEGNTGELFF. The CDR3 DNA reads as TGTGCCAGTAGTATAGAAGGGAACACCGGGGAGCTGTTTTTT.

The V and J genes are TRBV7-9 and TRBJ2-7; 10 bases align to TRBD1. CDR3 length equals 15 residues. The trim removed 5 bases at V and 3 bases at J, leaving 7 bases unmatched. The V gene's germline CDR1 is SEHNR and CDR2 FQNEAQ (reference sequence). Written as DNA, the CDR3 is TGTGCCAGCAGCCCAGGACAGGGGGTAGGCTACGAGCAGTACTTC. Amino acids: CASSPGQGVGYEQYF.

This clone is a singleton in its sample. CDR3 amino acids: CASSPRASGEQYF. The CDR3 DNA follows: TGTGCCAGCAGTCCCCGGGCTTCGGGGGAGCAGTACTTC. The chain uses TRBV27 and TRBJ2-7; D may be TRBD2 (5 bases). V lost 5 bases and J lost 7, with 15 bases in between. The CDR3 totals 13 residues. Germline CDR1 is MNHEY and CDR2 is SMNVEV (reference sequence).

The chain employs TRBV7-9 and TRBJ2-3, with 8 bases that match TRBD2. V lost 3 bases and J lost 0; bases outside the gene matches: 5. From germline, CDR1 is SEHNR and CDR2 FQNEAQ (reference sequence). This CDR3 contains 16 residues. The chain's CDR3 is CASSFTPGGSTDTQYF. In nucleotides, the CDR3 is TGTGCCAGCAGCTTCACCCCGGGAGGGAGCACAGATACGCAGTATTTT.

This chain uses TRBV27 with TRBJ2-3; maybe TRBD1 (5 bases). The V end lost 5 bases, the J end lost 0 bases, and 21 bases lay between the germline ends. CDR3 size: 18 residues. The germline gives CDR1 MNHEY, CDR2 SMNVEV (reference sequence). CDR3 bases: TGTGCCAGCAGTCCAAAGGGCACAGGTGGAGCTAGCACAGATACGCAGTATTTT. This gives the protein CASSPKGTGGASTDTQYF.

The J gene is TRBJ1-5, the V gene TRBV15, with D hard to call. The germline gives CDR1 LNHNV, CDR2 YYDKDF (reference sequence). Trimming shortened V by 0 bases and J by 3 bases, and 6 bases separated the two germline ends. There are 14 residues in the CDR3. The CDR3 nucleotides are TGTGCCACCAGCAGAGAATTATTCAATCAGCCCCAGCATTTT. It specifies CATSRELFNQPQHF.

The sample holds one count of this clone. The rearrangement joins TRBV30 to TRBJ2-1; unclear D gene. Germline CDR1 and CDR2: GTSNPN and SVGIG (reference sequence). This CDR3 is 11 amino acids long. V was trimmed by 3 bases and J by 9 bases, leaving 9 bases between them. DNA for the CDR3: TGTGCCTGGAGGGACCAGAGTGAGCAGTTCTTC. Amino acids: CAWRDQSEQFF. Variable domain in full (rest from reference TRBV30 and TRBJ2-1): SQTIHQWPATLVQPVGSPLSLECTVEGTSNPNLYWYRQAAGRGLQLLFYSVGIGQISSEVPQNLSASRPQDRQFILSSKKLLLSDSGFYLCAWRDQSEQFFGPGTRLTVL.

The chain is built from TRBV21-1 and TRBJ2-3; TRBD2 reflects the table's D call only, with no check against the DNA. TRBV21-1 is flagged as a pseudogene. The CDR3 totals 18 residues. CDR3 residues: CASSKNRLAGGDKDTQYF. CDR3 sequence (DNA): TGTGCCAGCAGCAAAAACCGGTTAGCGGGAGGGGATAAAGATACGCAGTATTTT.

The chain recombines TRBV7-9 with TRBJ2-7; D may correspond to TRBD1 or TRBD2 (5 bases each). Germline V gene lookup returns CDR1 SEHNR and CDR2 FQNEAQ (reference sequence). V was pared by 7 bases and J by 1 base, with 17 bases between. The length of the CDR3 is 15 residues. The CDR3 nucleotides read TGTGCCAGCAACCCCACCGGGGACCAGTCCTACGAGCAGTACTTC. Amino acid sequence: CASNPTGDQSYEQYF.